Below, 20 T cell receptor beta chains from the same sample are listed, as sequenced in a study of blood T cells in healthy people across ages. Next came a second PCR, run for about 7 to 12 cycles, which used a sample-barcoded 5' primer along with a J-beta primer mix. A single record per CDR3 protein comes from TCRdb applying MiXCR to the 5' RACE reads. This table has around 1.5 million distinct CDR3 sequences, 40% to 50% appearing once. The sequencing input was blood. Every receptor here comes from a woman in her late teens or twenties in good health.

A few counts support this clonotype. The chain has TRBV20-1 and TRBJ2-1; TRBD1 matches at 7 bases. The V and J ends lost 4 bases and 6 bases, in that order; junction bases with no gene match: 9. Germline CDR1 reads DFQATT; CDR2 reads SNEGSKA (reference sequence). The CDR3 has 14 amino acids. The CDR3 loop is CSANRDRGVNEQFF. CDR3 coding DNA: TGCAGTGCTAACCGGGACAGAGGGGTCAATGAGCAGTTCTTC.

There are a few counts of this clonotype. The CDR3: CASSQDRKVGEETQYF. CDR3 DNA sequence: TGTGCCAGCAGCCAAGATAGGAAGGTAGGCGAAGAGACCCAGTACTTC. The V call is TRBV4-2, the J call TRBJ2-5; D gene uncertain. CDR3 length: 16 amino acids. V lost 0 bases and J lost 3, with 14 bases in between. Looked up from germline, CDR1 is LGHNA and CDR2 is YNFKEQ.

This clonotype was found a few times. The genes are TRBV7-8 and TRBJ2-3; TRBD2 matches 8 bases. Trimming removed 5 bases from V and 4 bases from J; junction bases left unmatched: 8. Germline values: CDR1 SGHVS, CDR2 FQNEAQ. The CDR3 length is 15 residues. As DNA, the CDR3 is TGTGCCAGCAGCGTACGGGGGGGCGGAGCAGATACGCAGTATTTT. It yields the protein CASSVRGGGADTQYF.

This clonotype came up a few times. The rearrangement joins TRBV28 to TRBJ2-7, with 8 bases lining up with TRBD2. This CDR3 is 16 amino acids long. From germline, CDR1 is MDHEN and CDR2 SYDVKM. The V and J ends lost 5 bases and 0 bases, in that order; junction bases with no gene match: 9. DNA for the CDR3: TGTGCCAGCAGTCCCCGGGAGGGCCTTCTCTCCTACGAGCAGTACTTC. It is translated as CASSPREGLLSYEQYF.

The chain is built from TRBV11-2 and TRBJ2-7; D possibly corresponds to TRBD1 (6 bases). The CDR3 sequence is 15 residues long. V was shortened by 0 bases and J by 10 bases, with 19 bases between the two germline ends. The germline gives CDR1 SGHAT, CDR2 FQNNGV. The chain's CDR3 is CASSLDTRGGGDQYF. The CDR3 DNA reads as TGTGCCAGCAGCTTAGATACGCGCGGTGGGGGCGACCAGTACTTC.

The gene calls are TRBV2 and TRBJ2-3, with TRBD2 matching 7 bases. Germline CDR1 reads SNHLY; CDR2 reads FYNNEI. J lost 2 bases, V lost 3 bases, and 11 bases had no gene match. The CDR3 spans 17 residues. The CDR3 sequence: CASSDAWPSGFTDTQYF. CDR3 in DNA: TGTGCCAGCAGTGATGCTTGGCCTAGCGGTTTCACAGATACGCAGTATTTT.

The rearrangement links TRBV27 to TRBJ2-7; 10 bases agree with TRBD1. V lost 6 bases and J lost 0; bases outside the gene matches: 5. CDR3 length: 15 residues. Germline CDR1 is MNHEY and CDR2 is SMNVEV (reference sequence). CDR3 sequence: CASRGTGAGSYEQYF. The CDR3 coding sequence is TGTGCCAGCAGGGGGACAGGGGCGGGCTCCTACGAGCAGTACTTC.

This chain uses TRBV7-6 with TRBJ1-4; a weak D match, TRBD1 (5 bases). V was shortened by 5 bases and J by 0 bases, with 19 bases between the two germline ends. The CDR3 has 18 residues. Germline loops: CDR1 SGHVS, CDR2 FNYEAQ. CDR3 region: CASSPLRGRLATNEKLFF. The DNA of the CDR3 is TGTGCCAGCAGCCCACTCCGGGGACGGCTGGCAACTAATGAAAAACTGTTTTTT.

This chain joins TRBV11-2 and TRBJ2-7; D is uncertain. The V end lost 5 bases, the J end lost 0 bases, and 11 bases lay between the germline ends. In germline, CDR1 is SGHAT, CDR2 FQNNGV. The CDR3 is 14 amino acids. CDR3 in amino acids: CASSESINSYEQYF. CDR3 nucleotides: TGTGCCAGCAGCGAGAGTATCAACTCCTACGAGCAGTACTTC. The full variable domain, in which reference TRBV11-2 and TRBJ2-7 provide the parts outside the CDR3, is EAGVAQSPRYKIIEKRQSVAFWCNPISGHATLYWYQQILGQGPKLLIQFQNNGVVDDSQLPKDRFSAERLKGVDSTLKIQPAKLEDSAVYLCASSESINSYEQYFGPGTRLTVT.

This clonotype was observed a few times. V usage is TRBV7-2 and J usage is TRBJ2-7; possibly TRBD1 for D (5 bases). V was trimmed by 1 base and J by 8 bases, leaving 6 bases between them. Germline values: CDR1 SGHTA, CDR2 FQGNSA. The CDR3 runs to 11 residues. CDR3 nucleotide sequence: TGTGCCAGCAGCTTAGGACAGAAGCAGTACTTC. Translating it yields CASSLGQKQYF.

This clonotype appeared a few times. The chain recombines TRBV28 with TRBJ2-1; TRBD1 might be the D (6 bases). This CDR3 region has 14 residues. Germline lookup yields CDR1 MDHEN and CDR2 SYDVKM. The V and J ends lost 5 bases and 6 bases respectively, with 14 bases between them. The DNA for the CDR3 is TGTGCCAGCAGTGTAAGGGGGTTTTCCAATGAGCAGTTCTTC. Amino acids: CASSVRGFSNEQFF.

This clonotype was detected a few times. The chain combines TRBV7-9 with TRBJ2-2, with D perhaps TRBD1 or TRBD2 (5 bases each). Germline CDR1 and CDR2: SEHNR and FQNEAQ (reference sequence). The CDR3 has 14 residues. The V gene lost 4 bases and the J gene lost 5 bases, with 11 bases spanning the gap. Here the CDR3 reads CASSSGRTTGELFF. The DNA of the CDR3 is TGTGCCAGCAGCTCGGGACGGACAACCGGGGAGCTGTTTTTT. The full variable domain, with the rest looked up from reference TRBV7-9 and TRBJ2-2, is DTGVSQNPRHKITKRGQNVTFRCDPISEHNRLYWYRQTLGQGPEFLTYFQNEAQLEKSRLLSDRFSAERPKGSFSTLEIQRTEQGDSAMYLCASSSGRTTGELFFGEGSRLTVL.

A single count supports this clonotype. The junction differs from germline at one of its ends, possibly a read error. The DNA for the CDR3 is TGCGCCTGCAGCTTTGGACAAGAGACCCAGTACTTC. Translating gives CACSFGQETQYF. The rearrangement uses TRBV5-1 and TRBJ2-5, with no clear D. CDR1 and CDR2 from the germline V gene are SGHRS and YFSETQ. This CDR3 comprises 12 residues. The entire variable domain, with the rest obtained from reference TRBV5-1 and TRBJ2-5, is as follows: KAGVTQTPRYLIKTRGQQVTLSCSPISGHRSVSWYQQTPGQGLQFLFEYFSETQRNKGNFPGRFSGRQFSNSRSEMNVSTLELGDSALYLCACSFGQETQYFGPGTRLLVL.

This clonotype was seen more than once but under ten times. CDR3 sequence reads: CASSPFEVTGRGTEAFF. The CDR3 DNA reads TGTGCCAGCAGCCCTTTTGAGGTCACAGGACGGGGCACTGAAGCTTTCTTT. V is TRBV14 and J is TRBJ1-1; a weak D match, TRBD1 (5 bases). This CDR3 has 17 residues. Per the germline V gene, CDR1 is SGHDN and CDR2 is FVKESK. Trimming removed 4 bases at V and 4 bases at J, with 22 bases between.

This clonotype was seen at least ten times. The rearrangement joins TRBV12-3 or TRBV12-4 to TRBJ2-7, with 7 bases aligning to TRBD2. CDR3 length equals 13 residues. Losses at the gene ends were 6 bases for V and 4 bases for J; bases not matched to a gene: 6. CDR3 protein: CASSLSSGYEQYF. In DNA form, the CDR3 reads TGTGCCAGCAGCTTGTCTAGCGGATACGAGCAGTACTTC.

The V gene is TRBV7-9, the J gene TRBJ2-1; D is uncertain. The ends were cut back, 5 bases at V and 12 bases at J, with 8 bases in the middle. The germline V gene has CDR1 SEHNR and CDR2 FQNEAQ (reference sequence). This CDR3 region has 10 residues. CDR3 protein: CASSPDPQFF. The CDR3 coding sequence is TGTGCCAGCAGCCCTGACCCGCAGTTCTTC. Based on the CDR3 plus reference TRBV7-9 and TRBJ2-1, the full variable domain is DTGVSQNPRHKITKRGQNVTFRCDPISEHNRLYWYRQTLGQGPEFLTYFQNEAQLEKSRLLSDRFSAERPKGSFSTLEIQRTEQGDSAMYLCASSPDPQFFGPGTRLTVL.

This clonotype has a handful of counts. The chain has TRBV2 and TRBJ2-3, with a weak D call TRBD2 (6 bases). Germline V lookup: CDR1 SNHLY, CDR2 FYNNEI. This CDR3 comprises 12 residues. V lost 9 bases and J 7 bases, leaving 14 bases between the germline ends. The CDR3 here is CASLGSGNTQYF. DNA of the CDR3: TGTGCCAGTTTGGGTAGCGGTAATACGCAGTATTTT.

V gene TRBV12-3 or TRBV12-4 combines with J gene TRBJ2-3, with D possibly matching TRBD1 (6 bases). This CDR3 has 16 residues. V lost 6 bases to trimming and J lost 2 bases, with 18 bases between them. The CDR3 sequence: CASRPTLGAPTDTQYF. CDR3 nucleotide sequence: TGTGCCAGCAGACCTACACTGGGGGCGCCCACAGATACGCAGTATTTT.

The rearrangement joins TRBV6-1 to TRBJ2-5, with TRBD2 matching 9 bases. The V gene's germline CDR1 is MNHNS and CDR2 SASEGT. V shed 8 bases and J 1 base; nucleotides not matched to a gene: 8. CDR3 length: 15 amino acids. The CDR3 DNA sequence: TGTGCCAGCCAGCTGGCTAGCGGGATCCAAGAGACCCAGTACTTC. It specifies CASQLASGIQETQYF.

The rearrangement links TRBV7-6 to TRBJ2-5, with TRBD2 matching over 12 bases. After removal of 7 bases from V and 11 bases from J, the junction contained 14 bases not matched to a gene. CDR1 and CDR2 from the germline V gene are SGHVS and FNYEAQ. The CDR3 sequence is 15 residues long. The CDR3 here is CASTTLAGGVNEQYF. The CDR3 DNA reads as TGTGCCAGCACCACCCTAGCGGGAGGGGTAAATGAGCAGTACTTC.